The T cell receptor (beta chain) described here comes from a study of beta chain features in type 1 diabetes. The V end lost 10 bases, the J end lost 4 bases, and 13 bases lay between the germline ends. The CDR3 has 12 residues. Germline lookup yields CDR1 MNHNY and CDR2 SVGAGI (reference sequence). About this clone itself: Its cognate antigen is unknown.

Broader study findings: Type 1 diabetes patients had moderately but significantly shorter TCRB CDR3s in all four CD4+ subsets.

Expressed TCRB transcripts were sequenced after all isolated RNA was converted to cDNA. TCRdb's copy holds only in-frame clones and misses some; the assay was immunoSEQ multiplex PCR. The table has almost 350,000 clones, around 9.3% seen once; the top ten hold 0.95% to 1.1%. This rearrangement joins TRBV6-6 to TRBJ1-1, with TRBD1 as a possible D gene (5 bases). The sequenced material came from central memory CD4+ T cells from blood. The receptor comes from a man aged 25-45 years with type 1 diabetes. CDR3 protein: CATQGSGTEAFF. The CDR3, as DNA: TGTGCCACCCAGGGATCAGGCACTGAAGCTTTCTTT.